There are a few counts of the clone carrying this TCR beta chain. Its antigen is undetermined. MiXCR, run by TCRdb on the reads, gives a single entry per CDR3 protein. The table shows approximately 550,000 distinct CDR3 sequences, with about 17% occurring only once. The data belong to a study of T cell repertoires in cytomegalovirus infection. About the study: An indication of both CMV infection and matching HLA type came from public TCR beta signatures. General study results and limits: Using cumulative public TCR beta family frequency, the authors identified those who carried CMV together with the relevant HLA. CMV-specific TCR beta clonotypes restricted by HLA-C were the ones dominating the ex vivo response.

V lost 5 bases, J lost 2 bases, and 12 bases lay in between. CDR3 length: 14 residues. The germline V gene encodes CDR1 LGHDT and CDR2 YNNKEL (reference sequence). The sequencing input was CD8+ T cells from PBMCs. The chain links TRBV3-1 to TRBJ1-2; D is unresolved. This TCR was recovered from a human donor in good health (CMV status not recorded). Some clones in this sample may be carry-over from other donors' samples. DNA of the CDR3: TGTGCCAGCAGCGCGCCGAGAATCAACTATGGCTACACCTTC. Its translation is CASSAPRINYGYTF.